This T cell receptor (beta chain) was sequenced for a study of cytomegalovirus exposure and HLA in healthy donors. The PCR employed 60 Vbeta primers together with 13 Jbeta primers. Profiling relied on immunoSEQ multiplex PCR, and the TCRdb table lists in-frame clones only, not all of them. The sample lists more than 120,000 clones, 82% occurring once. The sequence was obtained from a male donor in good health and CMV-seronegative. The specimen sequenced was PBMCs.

The CDR3 DNA is TGTGCCAGCAGCTTAGACAGTTCCTCTGGAAACACCATATATTTT. It specifies CASSLDSSSGNTIYF. The V gene is TRBV11-2, the J gene TRBJ1-3; D is undetermined. V lost 0 bases to trimming and J lost 0 bases, with 6 bases between them. This CDR3 region has 15 residues. Germline V lookup: CDR1 SGHAT, CDR2 FQNNGV.